This T cell receptor beta chain stems from a study of tumor-infiltrating lymphocytes in primary liver carcinoma. For the study at large: Patients were both men and women, whose ages ran from 30 to 69 years.

The tissue used was unsorted bulk material of roughly 17-32 mg. RNA and DNA were co-extracted from it with the AllPrep DNA/RNA mini kit. Five separate regions per tumor were sampled. A primer matching the constant region was used to make TCR beta cDNA from approximately 0.55 ug of total RNA. Amplification in three nested multiplex PCR rounds with slightly modified ARM-PCR gave rise to TCR beta libraries. Each of the first two PCR rounds ran around 10 cycles with TRBV1-TRBV30 forward and C-beta reverse primers. Via MiXCR, TCRdb re-called the multiplex PCR reads, giving one row per CDR3 protein. Of roughly 50,000 distinct CDR3 sequences in the sample, around three quarters are singletons; the top ten hold 25%. Worth noting for this clonotype: Its cognate antigen is unknown. Its ends do not fully match the called genes, so a read error is possible.

The CDR3 covers 21 residues. Germline-derived CDR1 and CDR2 are MNHEY and SVGAGI. Study-level points and caveats: Found in all five tumor regions were only about 7-24% of top clones. Compared with tumor region pairs, tumor-adjacent and tumor-blood pairs overlapped less.

The origin of this receptor is a middle-aged man with primary liver carcinoma and hepatitis B virus infection. The chain carries TRBV6-5 and TRBJ2-3, with TRBD2 matching over 8 bases. Sequenced sample: liver tumor tissue from sampling region 2. Noted subset: tumor region T2, inferior pole. This CDR3 reads CASSYSRDGRAILSGIDSQYF. The CDR3 region has the DNA TGTGCCAGCAGTTACTCCCGTGACGGGAGGGCCATTCTTTCGGGCATAGATTCGCAGTATTTT.